This T cell receptor (beta chain) was sequenced for a study of cytomegalovirus exposure and HLA in healthy donors. Study context: Per a later analysis, the approximately 700 first-cohort and approximately 120 validation repertoires shared one platform. Findings and limits, study-wide: High sensitivity and specificity were reportedly achieved when the classifier diagnosed cytomegalovirus status. A few chains linked to CMV were shown in vitro to be specific for CMV antigens.

Germline V gives CDR1 KGHSH, CDR2 LQKENI. This CDR3 spans 14 amino acids. J lost 5 bases, V lost 4 bases, and 5 bases had no gene match. As to this clone: Antigen specificity is unknown.

Profiled with immunoSEQ multiplex PCR; TCRdb holds only in-frame clones, not every one. Among approximately 71,000 clones listed, about 91% were seen once. Sequenced sample: PBMCs. This clonotype was obtained from a young man in good health and CMV-seronegative. V is TRBV18 and J is TRBJ1-5; 7 bases align to TRBD1. In DNA, the CDR3 is TGTGCCAGCTCACTACGACAGGGAGATCAGCCCCAGCATTTT. It codes for CASSLRQGDQPQHF.